The T cell receptor (beta chain) described here comes from a study of blood T cell repertoires in COVID-19. As for the study in general: Acute and convalescent COVID-19 specimens originated in the United States, Italy and Spain. From T cells, B-cell-depleted T cells, or PBMCs came the material, which was cDNA or gDNA.

In the original workflow: Nucleated cell counts were estimated from reference gene primer amplification. Profiling relied on immunoSEQ multiplex PCR, and the TCRdb table lists in-frame clones only, not all of them. That table furnishes V, J and clone size, whereas the DNA furnished D and trimming. The table lists a few hundred thousand clones, roughly nine tenths of them singletons, with about 4.1% in the top ten. Germline V lookup: CDR1 KGHSH, CDR2 LQKENI. The CDR3 has 15 amino acids. V was trimmed by 2 bases and J by 2 bases, leaving 9 bases between them. A word on this clone: The sample holds other DNA sequences that translate to the same CDR3.

Material: peripheral blood. V and J are TRBV18 and TRBJ2-2; the D is unclear. The clonotype comes from a man aged 55 to 70 who had recovered from COVID-19. For the CDR3, the DNA is TGTGCCAGCTCACCAGGGCAGGTTAACACCGGGGAGCTGTTTTTT. Protein product: CASSPGQVNTGELFF.